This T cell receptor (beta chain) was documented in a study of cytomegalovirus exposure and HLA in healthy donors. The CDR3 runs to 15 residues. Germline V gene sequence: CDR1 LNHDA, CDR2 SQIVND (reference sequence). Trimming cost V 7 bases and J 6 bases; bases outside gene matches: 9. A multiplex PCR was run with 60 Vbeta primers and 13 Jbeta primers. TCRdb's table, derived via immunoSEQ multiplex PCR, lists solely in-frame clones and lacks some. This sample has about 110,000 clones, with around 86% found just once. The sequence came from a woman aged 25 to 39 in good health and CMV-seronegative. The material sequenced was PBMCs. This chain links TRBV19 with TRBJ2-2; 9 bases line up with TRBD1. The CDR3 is CASNAGTGKAGELFF. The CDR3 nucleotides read TGTGCCAGTAATGCCGGGACAGGGAAGGCCGGGGAGCTGTTTTTT.